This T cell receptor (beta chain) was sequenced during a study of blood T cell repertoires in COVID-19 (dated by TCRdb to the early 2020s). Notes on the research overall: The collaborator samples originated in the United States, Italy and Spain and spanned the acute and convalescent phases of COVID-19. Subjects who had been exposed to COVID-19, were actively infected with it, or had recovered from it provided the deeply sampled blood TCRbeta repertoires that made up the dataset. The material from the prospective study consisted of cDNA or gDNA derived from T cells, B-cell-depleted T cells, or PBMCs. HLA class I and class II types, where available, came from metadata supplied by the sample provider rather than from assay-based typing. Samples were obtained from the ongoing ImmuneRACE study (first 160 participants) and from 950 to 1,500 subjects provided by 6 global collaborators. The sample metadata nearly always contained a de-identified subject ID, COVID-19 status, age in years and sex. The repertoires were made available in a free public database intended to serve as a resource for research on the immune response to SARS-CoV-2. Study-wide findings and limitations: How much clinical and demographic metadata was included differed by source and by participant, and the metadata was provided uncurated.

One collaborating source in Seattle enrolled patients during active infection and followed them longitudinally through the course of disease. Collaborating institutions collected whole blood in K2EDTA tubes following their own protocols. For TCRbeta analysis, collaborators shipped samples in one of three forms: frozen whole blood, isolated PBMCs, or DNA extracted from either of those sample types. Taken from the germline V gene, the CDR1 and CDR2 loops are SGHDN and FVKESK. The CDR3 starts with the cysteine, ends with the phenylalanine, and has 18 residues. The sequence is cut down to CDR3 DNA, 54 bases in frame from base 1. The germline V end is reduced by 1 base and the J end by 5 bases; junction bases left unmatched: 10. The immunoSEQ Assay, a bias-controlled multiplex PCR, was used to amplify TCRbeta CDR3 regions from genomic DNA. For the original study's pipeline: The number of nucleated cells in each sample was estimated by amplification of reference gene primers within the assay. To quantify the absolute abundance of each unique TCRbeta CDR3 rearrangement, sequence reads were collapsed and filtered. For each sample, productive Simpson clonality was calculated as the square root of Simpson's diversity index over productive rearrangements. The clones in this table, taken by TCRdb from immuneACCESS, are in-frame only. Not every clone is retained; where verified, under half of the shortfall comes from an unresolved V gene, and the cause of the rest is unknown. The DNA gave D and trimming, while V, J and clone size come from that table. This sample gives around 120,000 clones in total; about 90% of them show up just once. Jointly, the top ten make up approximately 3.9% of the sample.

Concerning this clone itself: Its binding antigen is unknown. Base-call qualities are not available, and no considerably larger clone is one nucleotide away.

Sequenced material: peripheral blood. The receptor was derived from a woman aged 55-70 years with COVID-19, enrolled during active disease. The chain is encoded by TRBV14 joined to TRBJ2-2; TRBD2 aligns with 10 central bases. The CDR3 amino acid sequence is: CASSQAFGSGGLTGELFF. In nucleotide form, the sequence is TGTGCCAGCAGCCAAGCCTTCGGTAGCGGGGGGTTAACCGGGGAGCTGTTTTTT. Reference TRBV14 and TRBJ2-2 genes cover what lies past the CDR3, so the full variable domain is EAGVTQFPSHSVIEKGQTVTLRCDPISGHDNLYWYRRVMGKEIKFLLHFVKESKQDESGMPNNRFLAERTGGTYSTLKVQPAELEDSGVYFCASSQAFGSGGLTGELFFGEGSRLTVL.